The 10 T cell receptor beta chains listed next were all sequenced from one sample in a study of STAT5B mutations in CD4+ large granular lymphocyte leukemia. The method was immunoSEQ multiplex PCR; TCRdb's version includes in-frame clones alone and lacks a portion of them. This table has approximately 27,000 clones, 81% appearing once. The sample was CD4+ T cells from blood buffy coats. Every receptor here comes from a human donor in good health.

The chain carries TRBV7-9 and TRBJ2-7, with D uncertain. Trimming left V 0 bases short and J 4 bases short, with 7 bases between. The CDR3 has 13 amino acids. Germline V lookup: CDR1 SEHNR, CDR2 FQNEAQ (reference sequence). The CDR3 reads CASSLATLYEQYF. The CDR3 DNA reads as TGTGCCAGCAGCTTAGCCACTCTGTACGAGCAGTACTTC.

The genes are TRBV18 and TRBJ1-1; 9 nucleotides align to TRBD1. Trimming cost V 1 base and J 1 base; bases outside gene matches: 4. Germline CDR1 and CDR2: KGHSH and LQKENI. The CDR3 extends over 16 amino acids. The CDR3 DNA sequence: TGTGCCAGCTCACCACGTAGGGACAGGGCGAACACTGAAGCTTTCTTT. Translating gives CASSPRRDRANTEAFF.

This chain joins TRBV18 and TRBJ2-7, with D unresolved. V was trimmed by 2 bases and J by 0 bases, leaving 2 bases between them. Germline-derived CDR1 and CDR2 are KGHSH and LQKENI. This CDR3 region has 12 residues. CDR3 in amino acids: CASSPSSYEQYF. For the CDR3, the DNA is TGTGCCAGCTCACCAAGCTCCTACGAGCAGTACTTC.

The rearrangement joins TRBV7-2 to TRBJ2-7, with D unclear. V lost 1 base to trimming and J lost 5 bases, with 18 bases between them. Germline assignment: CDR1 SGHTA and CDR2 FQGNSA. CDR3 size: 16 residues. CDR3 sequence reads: CASSLGPSIPDNEQYF. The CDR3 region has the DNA TGTGCCAGCAGCTTAGGGCCATCTATCCCGGATAACGAGCAGTACTTC. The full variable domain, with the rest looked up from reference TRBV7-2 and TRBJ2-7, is GAGVSQSPSNKVTEKGKDVELRCDPISGHTALYWYRQSLGQGLEFLIYFQGNSAPDKSGLPSDRFSAERTGGSVSTLTIQRTQQEDSAVYLCASSLGPSIPDNEQYFGPGTRLTVT.

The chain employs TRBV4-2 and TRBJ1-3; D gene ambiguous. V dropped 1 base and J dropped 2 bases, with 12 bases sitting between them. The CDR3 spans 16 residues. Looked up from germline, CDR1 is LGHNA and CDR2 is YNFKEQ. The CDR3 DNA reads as TGTGCCAGCAGCCAAGGACCCCAACCCCCTGGAAACACCATATATTTT. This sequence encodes CASSQGPQPPGNTIYF.

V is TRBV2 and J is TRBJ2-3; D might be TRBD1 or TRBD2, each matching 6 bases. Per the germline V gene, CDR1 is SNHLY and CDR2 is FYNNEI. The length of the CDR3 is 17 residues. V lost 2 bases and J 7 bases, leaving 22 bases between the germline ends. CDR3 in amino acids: CASSEPSPRGPPNTQYF. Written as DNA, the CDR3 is TGTGCCAGCAGTGAACCCTCCCCTCGGGGGCCCCCTAATACGCAGTATTTT.

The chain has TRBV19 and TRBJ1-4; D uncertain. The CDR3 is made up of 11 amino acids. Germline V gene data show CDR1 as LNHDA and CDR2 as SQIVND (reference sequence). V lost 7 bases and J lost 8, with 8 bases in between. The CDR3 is CASTAQEKLFF. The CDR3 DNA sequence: TGTGCCAGTACCGCGCAAGAAAAACTGTTTTTT.

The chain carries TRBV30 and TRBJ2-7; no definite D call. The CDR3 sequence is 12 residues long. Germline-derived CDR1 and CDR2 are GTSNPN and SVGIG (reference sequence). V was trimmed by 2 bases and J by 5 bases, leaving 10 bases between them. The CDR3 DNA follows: TGTGCCTGGAGTTCCGGCCCCAACGAGCAGTACTTC. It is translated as CAWSSGPNEQYF.

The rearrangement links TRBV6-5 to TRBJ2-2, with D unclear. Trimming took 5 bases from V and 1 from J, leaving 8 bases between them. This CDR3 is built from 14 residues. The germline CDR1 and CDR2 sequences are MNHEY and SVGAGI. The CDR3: CASSGFLNTGELFF. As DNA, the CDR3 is TGTGCCAGCAGTGGTTTCCTGAACACCGGGGAGCTGTTTTTT.

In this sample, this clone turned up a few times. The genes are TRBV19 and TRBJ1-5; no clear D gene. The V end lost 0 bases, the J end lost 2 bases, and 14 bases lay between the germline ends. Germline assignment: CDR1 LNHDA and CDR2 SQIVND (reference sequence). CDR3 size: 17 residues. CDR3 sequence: CASSIDPTGTGNQPQHF. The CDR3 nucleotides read TGTGCCAGTAGTATAGATCCGACGGGAACGGGCAATCAGCCCCAGCATTTT.